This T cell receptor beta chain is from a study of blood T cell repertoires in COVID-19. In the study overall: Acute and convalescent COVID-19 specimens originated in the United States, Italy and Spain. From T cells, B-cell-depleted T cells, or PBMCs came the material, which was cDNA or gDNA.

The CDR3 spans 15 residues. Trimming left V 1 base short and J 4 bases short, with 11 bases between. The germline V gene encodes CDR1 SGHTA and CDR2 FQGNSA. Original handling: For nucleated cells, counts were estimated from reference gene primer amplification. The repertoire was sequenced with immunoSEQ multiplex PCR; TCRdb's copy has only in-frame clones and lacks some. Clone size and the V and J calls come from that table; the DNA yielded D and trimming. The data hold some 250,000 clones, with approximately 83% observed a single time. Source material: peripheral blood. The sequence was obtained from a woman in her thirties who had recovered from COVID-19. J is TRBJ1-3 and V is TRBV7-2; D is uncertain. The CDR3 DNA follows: TGTGCCAGCAGCTTAGGGGGTAGCGGGGGAAACACCATATATTTT. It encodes CASSLGGSGGNTIYF.